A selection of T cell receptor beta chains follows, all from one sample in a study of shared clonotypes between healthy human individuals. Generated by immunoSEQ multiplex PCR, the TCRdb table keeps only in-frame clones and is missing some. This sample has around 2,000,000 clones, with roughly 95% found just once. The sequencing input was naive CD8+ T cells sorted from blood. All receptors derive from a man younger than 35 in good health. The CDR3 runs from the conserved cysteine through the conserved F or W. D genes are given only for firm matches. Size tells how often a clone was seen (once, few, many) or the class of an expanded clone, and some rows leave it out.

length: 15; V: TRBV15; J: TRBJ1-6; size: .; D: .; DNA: TGTGCCATCAGCAGAGATTCGCAGGGGTATGTACCCCTCCACTTT; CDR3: CAISRDSQGYVPLHF
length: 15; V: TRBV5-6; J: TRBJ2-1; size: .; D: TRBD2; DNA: TGTGCCAGCAGCACGGGGACTAGCGGGTACAATGAGCAGTTCTTC; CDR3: CASSTGTSGYNEQFF
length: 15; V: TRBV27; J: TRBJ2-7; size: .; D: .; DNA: TGTGCCAGCAGTTTATTCAGGGGGGGCCCCTACGAGCAGTACTTC; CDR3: CASSLFRGGPYEQYF
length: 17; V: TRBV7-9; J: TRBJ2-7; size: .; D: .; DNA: TGTGCCAGCAGCTCGATTAAAGTTGACAGGAACGTGGACGAGCAGTACTTC; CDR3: CASSSIKVDRNVDEQYF
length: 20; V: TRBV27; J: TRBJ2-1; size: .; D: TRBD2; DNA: TGTGCCAGCTTAAATAAGGACCTAGCGGGAGGGCCAAGGGCCTACAATGAGCAGTTCTTC; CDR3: CASLNKDLAGGPRAYNEQFF
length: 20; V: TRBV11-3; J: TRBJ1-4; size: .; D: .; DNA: TGTGCCAGCAGCTTAGTAGCCGGCAGGGGATATTTTTCAACTAATGAAAAACTGTTTTTT; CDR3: CASSLVAGRGYFSTNEKLFF
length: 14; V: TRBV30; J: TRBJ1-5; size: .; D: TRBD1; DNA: TGTGCCTGGGGACCCGGGACAGGGTATATGCCCCAGCATTTT; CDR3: CAWGPGTGYMPQHF
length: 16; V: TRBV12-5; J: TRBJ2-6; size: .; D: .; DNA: TGTGCTAGTGGTTTGGTACCCTTCGCTGGGGCCAACGTCCTGACTTTC; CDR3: CASGLVPFAGANVLTF
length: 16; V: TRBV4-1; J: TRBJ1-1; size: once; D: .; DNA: TGCGCCAGCAGCCAACAGCCGCCGCCCTCGAACACTGAAGCTTTCTTT; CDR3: CASSQQPPPSNTEAFF
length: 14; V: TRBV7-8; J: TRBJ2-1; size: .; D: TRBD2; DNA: TGTGCCAGCAGTTCTATCGGGGGGGGCGGTGAGCAGTTCTTC; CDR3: CASSSIGGGGEQFF
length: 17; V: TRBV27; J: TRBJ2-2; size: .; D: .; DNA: TGTGCCAGCAGTTTATCGCCAGGCCTCGAGAACACCGGGGAGCTGTTTTTT; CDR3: CASSLSPGLENTGELFF
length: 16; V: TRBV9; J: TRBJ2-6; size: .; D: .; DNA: TGTGCCAGCAGCGTAGCCCAGGGGTCTGGGGCCAACGTCCTGACTTTC; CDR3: CASSVAQGSGANVLTF
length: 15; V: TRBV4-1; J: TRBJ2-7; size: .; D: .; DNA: TGCGCCAGCAGCCTAAAGCTGGGTGGGGGCTACGAGCAGTACTTC; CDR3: CASSLKLGGGYEQYF